Listed below are T cell receptor beta chains from one sample, sequenced in a study of blood T cell repertoires in COVID-19. Sequencing used immunoSEQ multiplex PCR; TCRdb keeps in-frame clones, though not all of them. The repertoire holds 150,000 to 200,000 clones, approximately 88% seen once, with 10% to 15% in the top ten. Sequenced sample: PBMCs or T cells enriched from blood (not recorded which). These receptors all come from a woman between 55 and 75 years old who had recovered from COVID-19. CDR3s include the opening cysteine and the closing phenylalanine or tryptophan. A D gene is named only where the DNA matches it firmly. Expanded clones get a size class; other rows say once, few or many, or leave the size out.

>NA|TRBJ1-5|NA|TRBV19
CAIPRDSYSNQPQHF
TGTGCCATCCCCCGGGATAGTTATAGCAATCAGCCCCAGCATTTT
>few|TRBJ2-7|TRBD1|TRBV2
CASRDRTGDEQYF
TGTGCCAGCAGAGACCGGACAGGGGACGAGCAGTACTTC
>NA|TRBJ2-1|NA|TRBV18
CASSLHRAGMGNEQFF
TGTGCCAGCTCATTGCACAGGGCGGGCATGGGGAATGAGCAGTTCTTC
>NA|TRBJ1-3|NA|TRBV7-9
CASSLQSVGNTIYF
TGTGCCAGCAGCTTACAGTCTGTAGGAAACACCATATATTTT
>NA|TRBJ2-1|NA|TRBV11-3
CASSLVSQGAEQFF
TGTGCCAGCAGCTTAGTCTCACAGGGCGCTGAGCAGTTCTTC
>NA|TRBJ2-3|TRBD2|TRBV11-2
CASSYLAGVGNTQYF
TGTGCCAGCAGCTATCTAGCGGGAGTTGGAAATACGCAGTATTTT
>NA|TRBJ1-4|TRBD1|TRBV2
CASVVDRGNEKLFF
TGTGCCAGCGTGGTAGACAGGGGGAATGAAAAACTGTTTTTT
>NA|TRBJ1-1|NA|TRBV5-1
CASSERTGGTEAFF
TGCGCCAGCAGCGAAAGGACTGGCGGAACTGAAGCTTTCTTT
>NA|TRBJ1-2|NA|TRBV30
CAWQGYGYTF
TGTGCCTGGCAGGGCTATGGCTACACCTTC
>NA|TRBJ1-2|NA|TRBV5-1
CASRVEGRWWGYTF
TGCGCCAGCAGGGTGGAGGGACGCTGGTGGGGCTACACCTTC
>once|TRBJ1-1|NA|TRBV6-5
CASHLRGSTEAFF
TGTGCCAGTCACCTCCGAGGGAGCACTGAAGCTTTCTTT
>NA|TRBJ1-5|NA|TRBV10-3
CAISESGNQPQHF
TGTGCCATCAGTGAGTCCGGCAATCAGCCCCAGCATTTT
>NA|TRBJ1-6|NA|TRBV5-1
CASGSEGSPLHF
TGCGCCTCCGGCTCTGAGGGTTCACCCCTCCACTTT
>NA|TRBJ2-2|NA|TRBV7-9
CASSSQSVSGVAGELFF
TGTGCCAGCAGCTCCCAATCCGTTTCAGGGGTGGCCGGGGAGCTGTTTTTT
>NA|TRBJ1-1|TRBD1|TRBV3-1/TRBV3-2
CASSPGQGAGTEAFF
TGTGCCAGCAGCCCCGGACAGGGGGCGGGCACTGAAGCTTTCTTT
>NA|TRBJ2-7|TRBD2|TRBV6-5
CASSYSSGGFEQYF
TGTGCCAGCAGTTACTCGAGCGGGGGTTTCGAGCAGTACTTC
>few|TRBJ1-6|NA|TRBV25-1
CASSELGGGAANSPLHF
TGTGCCAGCAGTGAACTTGGAGGGGGGGCGGCAAATTCACCCCTCCACTTT
>NA|TRBJ2-7|TRBD2|TRBV7-9
CASSTREAGLGEQYF
TGTGCCAGCAGCACCCGGGAGGCCGGGTTGGGCGAGCAGTACTTC
>NA|TRBJ2-7|NA|TRBV28
CASSWGQGAYEQYF
TGTGCCAGCAGTTGGGGCCAAGGAGCCTACGAGCAGTACTTC
>NA|TRBJ2-7|NA|TRBV9
CASSVTGYEQYF
TGTGCCAGCAGCGTAACGGGATACGAGCAGTACTTC
>NA|TRBJ1-2|NA|TRBV19
CASSTIDSNYGYTF
TGTGCCAGTAGTACCATAGACAGCAACTATGGCTACACCTTC
>NA|TRBJ1-5|NA|TRBV2
CASRSDSSSNQPQHF
TGTGCCAGCAGATCGGACAGTTCGAGCAATCAGCCCCAGCATTTT
>NA|TRBJ1-4|NA|TRBV7-9
CASSLGGIRDLEKLFF
TGTGCCAGCAGCTTAGGAGGAATCAGGGATCTTGAAAAACTGTTTTTT
>NA|TRBJ1-3|NA|TRBV11-2
CASSLDPNSSGNTIYF
TGTGCCAGCAGCTTAGATCCGAACAGCTCTGGAAACACCATATATTTT
>once|TRBJ1-4|NA|TRBV27
CANLVIGDTTPTNEKLFF
TGTGCCAACCTCGTCATTGGTGACACAACTCCAACTAATGAAAAACTGTTTTTT
>NA|TRBJ2-3|NA|TRBV12-5
CASGSRGQYF
TGTGCTAGTGGTTCCCGGGGGCAGTATTTT
>NA|TRBJ1-5|TRBD1|TRBV2
CASRETGLNQPQHF
TGTGCCAGCAGAGAGACAGGGCTGAATCAGCCCCAGCATTTT
>NA|TRBJ1-2|TRBD1|TRBV28
CASSIQGFYGYTF
TGTGCCAGCAGCATACAGGGGTTCTATGGCTACACCTTC
>once|TRBJ2-1|TRBD1|TRBV5-5
CASSLERGGPSNEQFF
TGTGCCAGCAGCTTGGAGCGAGGGGGCCCTTCCAATGAGCAGTTCTTC
>NA|TRBJ1-5|TRBD1|TRBV2
CASSSGTGDAPAF
TGTGCCAGCAGTTCAGGGACAGGGGACGCCCCCGCTTTT
>NA|TRBJ2-7|NA|TRBV27
CASSKSPGNSYEQYF
TGTGCCAGCAGTAAATCACCAGGGAACTCCTACGAGCAGTACTTC
>once|TRBJ1-1|NA|TRBV5-4
CASSPGSRGSEAFF
TGTGCCAGCAGCCCGGGTTCTCGGGGATCTGAAGCTTTCTTT
>NA|TRBJ1-4|NA|TRBV5-1
CASSLGRTQTIWNEKLFF
TGCGCCAGCAGCTTGGGTAGGACCCAGACTATCTGGAATGAAAAACTGTTTTTT
>NA|TRBJ2-2|TRBD2|TRBV27
CASRISGGANTGELFF
TGTGCCAGCAGAATTAGCGGGGGGGCGAACACCGGGGAGCTGTTTTTT
>NA|TRBJ2-1|NA|TRBV5-4
CASSLNEVAVTQFF
TGTGCCAGCAGCTTAAATGAGGTAGCGGTAACGCAGTTCTTC
>NA|TRBJ2-2|NA|TRBV6-5
CASSYIQAHTGELFF
TGTGCCAGCAGTTACATTCAGGCTCACACCGGGGAGCTGTTTTTT
>NA|TRBJ2-2|TRBD2|TRBV7-3
CASRPTSGTGELFF
TGTGCCAGCAGACCAACTAGCGGGACCGGGGAGCTGTTTTTT
>NA|TRBJ2-7|TRBD2|TRBV5-6
CASSWEGYEQYF
TGTGCCAGCAGCTGGGAGGGTTACGAGCAGTACTTC
>once|TRBJ2-5|NA|TRBV28
CASSLQGLETQYF
TGTGCCAGCAGTTTACAGGGACTAGAGACCCAGTACTTC
>NA|TRBJ2-5|NA|TRBV5-1
CASSLKQGFGAETQYF
TGCGCCAGCAGCTTGAAACAGGGCTTCGGGGCAGAGACCCAGTACTTC
>NA|TRBJ1-5|NA|TRBV19
CASSFIRGNQPQHF
TGTGCCAGTAGTTTTATACGGGGCAATCAGCCCCAGCATTTT
>NA|TRBJ2-3|NA|TRBV18
CASSPTAVGGNTQYF
TGTGCCAGCTCACCCACAGCGGTTGGGGGGAATACGCAGTATTTT
>NA|TRBJ2-3|NA|TRBV3-1/TRBV3-2
CASSQGSQNTQYF
TGTGCCAGCAGCCAAGGCTCTCAGAATACGCAGTATTTT
>once|TRBJ2-7|TRBD2|TRBV28
CASSLYPTLAGTYEQYF
TGTGCCAGCAGTTTATACCCCACGCTAGCGGGTACCTACGAGCAGTACTTC
>once|TRBJ2-2|NA|TRBV7-9
CASSLGLAATGELFF
TGTGCCAGCAGCTTAGGTCTAGCCGCCACCGGGGAGCTGTTTTTT
>NA|TRBJ1-1|NA|TRBV11-3
CASSPRGGGTEAFF
TGTGCCAGCAGCCCTCGCGGGGGGGGCACTGAAGCTTTCTTT
>NA|TRBJ2-7|TRBD1|TRBV3-1/TRBV3-2
CASSQAGTGGYEQYF
TGTGCCAGCAGCCAAGCCGGGACAGGGGGCTACGAGCAGTACTTC
>few|TRBJ1-1|NA|TRBV2
CASSPGIMNTEAFF
TGTGCCAGCAGCCCCGGTATCATGAACACTGAAGCTTTCTTT
>few|TRBJ1-1|TRBD1|TRBV5-1
CASSPGQGAVWNTEAFF
TGCGCCAGCAGCCCGGGACAGGGGGCTGTGTGGAACACTGAAGCTTTCTTT
>NA|TRBJ1-1|TRBD1|TRBV5-1
CASSWDRVVNTEAFF
TGCGCCAGCAGCTGGGACAGGGTGGTGAACACTGAAGCTTTCTTT
>few|TRBJ2-1|TRBD2|TRBV6-5
CASSYGGGPLGEQFF
TGTGCCAGCAGTTACGGCGGGGGTCCTCTTGGTGAGCAGTTCTTC
>NA|TRBJ1-1|NA|TRBV12-5
CASGYGWRTEAFF
TGTGCTAGTGGCTACGGGTGGAGAACTGAAGCTTTCTTT
>NA|TRBJ1-1|NA|TRBV27
CASSFLTGSTEAFF
TGTGCCAGCAGTTTCTTAACAGGGTCGACTGAAGCTTTCTTT
>few|TRBJ1-5|NA|TRBV2
CASSVGGDTNQPQHF
TGTGCCAGCAGTGTTGGAGGAGACACAAATCAGCCCCAGCATTTT
>NA|TRBJ2-2|NA|TRBV19
CASSYRQFTNTGELFF
TGTGCCAGTAGTTACCGACAGTTCACGAACACCGGGGAGCTGTTTTTT
>NA|TRBJ2-7|NA|TRBV4-1
CASSQDSGTEQYF
TGCGCCAGCAGCCAAGATAGCGGTACCGAGCAGTACTTC